Detailed here is one TCR beta chain. The CDR3 is 13 residues long. V lost 6 bases, J lost 4 bases, and 12 bases lay in between. Per germline, CDR1 LNHDA and CDR2 SQIVND (reference sequence). The data derive from a study of shared clonotypes between healthy human individuals. PBMC DNA, left unsorted, was sequenced on ten immunoSEQ deep assay plates. Data came from immunoSEQ multiplex PCR; TCRdb stores just in-frame clones and leaves some out. The data hold a few hundred thousand clones, with around 79% observed a single time. The receptor was derived from a woman aged 40 to 55 in good health. Some clones in this sample may be carry-over from other donors' samples. The specimen sequenced was PBMCs. The V gene is TRBV19, the J gene TRBJ1-2; no reliable D call. This CDR3 is CASSHRASYGYTF. CDR3 in DNA: TGTGCCAGTAGCCACCGGGCCTCCTATGGCTACACCTTC.